A selection of T cell receptor beta chains follows, all from one sample in a study of pediatric ulcerative colitis. Some clones are missing from TCRdb's copy, which holds only in-frame ones; the method was immunoSEQ multiplex PCR. This table has 40,000 to 55,000 clones, 78% appearing once. Sequenced material: gut tissue. These receptors all come from a girl under 18 with moderate ulcerative colitis. The CDR3 runs from the conserved cysteine through the conserved F or W. A D gene is named only where the DNA matches it firmly. Part of the rows lack a size; the others show once, few, many or a class for expanded clones.

cdr3_aa: CSVPKVGDRGVTGELFF
cdr3_nt: TGCAGCGTGCCCAAAGTGGGGGACAGGGGGGTTACCGGGGAGCTGTTTTTT
j_call: TRBJ2-2
v_call: TRBV29-1
clone_size: -
d_call: TRBD1

cdr3_aa: CASSRLSGELFF
cdr3_nt: TGTGCCAGCAGCCGGTTATCCGGGGAGCTGTTTTTT
j_call: TRBJ2-2
v_call: TRBV7-9
clone_size: few
d_call: -

cdr3_aa: CSATEAFF
cdr3_nt: TGCAGCGCCACTGAAGCTTTCTTT
j_call: TRBJ1-1
v_call: TRBV29-1
clone_size: -
d_call: -

cdr3_aa: CASSERSLAGAYEQYF
cdr3_nt: TGTGCCAGCAGTGAAAGGTCGCTAGCGGGAGCATACGAGCAGTACTTC
j_call: TRBJ2-7
v_call: TRBV2
clone_size: -
d_call: TRBD2

cdr3_aa: CASSLREYRNEQFF
cdr3_nt: TGCGCCAGCAGCTTGCGGGAGTACCGCAATGAGCAGTTCTTC
j_call: TRBJ2-1
v_call: TRBV5-1
clone_size: -
d_call: -

cdr3_aa: CASRSGTYEQYF
cdr3_nt: TGTGCCAGCAGGTCGGGAACCTACGAGCAGTACTTC
j_call: TRBJ2-7
v_call: TRBV27
clone_size: once
d_call: -

cdr3_aa: CASSFERATDTQYF
cdr3_nt: TGTGCCAGCAGCTTTGAGCGGGCAACAGATACGCAGTATTTT
j_call: TRBJ2-3
v_call: TRBV7-8
clone_size: -
d_call: -

cdr3_aa: CASSLVRGHEQFF
cdr3_nt: TGTGCCAGCAGCTTAGTAAGGGGACATGAGCAGTTCTTC
j_call: TRBJ2-1
v_call: TRBV11-2
clone_size: -
d_call: -

cdr3_aa: CASSLVSGDTGEQYF
cdr3_nt: TGTGCCAGCAGCTTAGTTTCCGGGGACACCGGCGAGCAGTACTTC
j_call: TRBJ2-7
v_call: TRBV7-9
clone_size: -
d_call: -

cdr3_aa: CASTRASTGDTQYF
cdr3_nt: TGTGCCAGCACCCGCGCCTCAACCGGGGATACGCAGTATTTT
j_call: TRBJ2-3
v_call: TRBV6-5
clone_size: -
d_call: -

cdr3_aa: CATSRDYPGTSVYNEQFF
cdr3_nt: TGTGCCACCAGCAGAGATTACCCCGGGACTAGCGTCTACAATGAGCAGTTCTTC
j_call: TRBJ2-1
v_call: TRBV15
clone_size: -
d_call: TRBD2

cdr3_aa: CASSHTGYPQNEQFF
cdr3_nt: TGTGCCAGCAGTCATACAGGGTACCCGCAGAATGAGCAGTTCTTC
j_call: TRBJ2-1
v_call: TRBV6-5
clone_size: -
d_call: -

cdr3_aa: CASRSRGQTQYF
cdr3_nt: TGTGCCAGCAGAAGCCGGGGTCAAACGCAGTATTTT
j_call: TRBJ2-3
v_call: TRBV2
clone_size: -
d_call: -

cdr3_aa: CASSVSLETQYF
cdr3_nt: TGTGCCAGCAGTGTGTCGTTGGAGACCCAGTACTTC
j_call: TRBJ2-5
v_call: TRBV6-1
clone_size: few
d_call: -

cdr3_aa: CAIRKQGSGSPLHF
cdr3_nt: TGTGCCATCAGGAAACAGGGCTCAGGCTCACCCCTCCACTTT
j_call: TRBJ1-6
v_call: TRBV10-3
clone_size: -
d_call: -

cdr3_aa: CASSVMGQGDEQYF
cdr3_nt: TGTGCCAGCAGCGTAATGGGACAGGGGGACGAGCAGTACTTC
j_call: TRBJ2-7
v_call: TRBV28
clone_size: -
d_call: TRBD1

cdr3_aa: CASSLQGYEQYF
cdr3_nt: TGTGCCAGCAGCTTACAGGGTTACGAGCAGTACTTC
j_call: TRBJ2-7
v_call: TRBV7-9
clone_size: -
d_call: -

cdr3_aa: CASSFILREPGNTEAFF
cdr3_nt: TGTGCCAGCAGCTTCATACTAAGGGAACCAGGGAACACTGAAGCTTTCTTT
j_call: TRBJ1-1
v_call: TRBV5-4
clone_size: -
d_call: -

cdr3_aa: CSVDSRYGYTF
cdr3_nt: TGCAGCGTTGATAGTCGCTATGGCTACACCTTC
j_call: TRBJ1-2
v_call: TRBV29-1
clone_size: -
d_call: -

cdr3_aa: CAWSSELYEQYF
cdr3_nt: TGTGCCTGGAGTTCCGAACTTTACGAGCAGTACTTC
j_call: TRBJ2-7
v_call: TRBV30
clone_size: -
d_call: -

cdr3_aa: CASSMGASVYGYTF
cdr3_nt: TGTGCCAGTAGTATGGGCGCCTCAGTCTATGGCTACACCTTC
j_call: TRBJ1-2
v_call: TRBV19
clone_size: -
d_call: -

cdr3_aa: CATRDSRTADTQYF
cdr3_nt: TGTGCCACAAGGGACTCGCGAACGGCAGATACGCAGTATTTT
j_call: TRBJ2-3
v_call: TRBV19
clone_size: -
d_call: -

cdr3_aa: CASSMGQGVGNQPQHF
cdr3_nt: TGTGCCAGTAGTATGGGACAGGGTGTCGGCAATCAGCCCCAGCATTTT
j_call: TRBJ1-5
v_call: TRBV19
clone_size: once
d_call: TRBD1

cdr3_aa: CASSEDGRGTGELFF
cdr3_nt: TGTGCCAGCAGTGAAGACGGTAGGGGGACCGGGGAGCTGTTTTTT
j_call: TRBJ2-2
v_call: TRBV6-1
clone_size: -
d_call: -

cdr3_aa: CASSLMGQGYEQYF
cdr3_nt: TGTGCCAGCAGCTTAATGGGACAGGGCTACGAGCAGTACTTC
j_call: TRBJ2-7
v_call: TRBV7-8
clone_size: -
d_call: TRBD1

cdr3_aa: CASSTWGAHGYTF
cdr3_nt: TGTGCCAGTAGTACATGGGGGGCCCATGGCTACACCTTC
j_call: TRBJ1-2
v_call: TRBV19
clone_size: few
d_call: -

cdr3_aa: CASSYDGDTQYF
cdr3_nt: TGTGCCAGCAGTTACGATGGGGATACGCAGTATTTT
j_call: TRBJ2-3
v_call: TRBV6-5
clone_size: few
d_call: -

cdr3_aa: CASSLVYGYTF
cdr3_nt: TGTGCCAGCAGCTTGGTGTATGGCTACACCTTC
j_call: TRBJ1-2
v_call: TRBV5-8
clone_size: -
d_call: -

cdr3_aa: CASSLSPTTVVSPYTF
cdr3_nt: TGTGCCAGCAGCTTATCCCCCACGACCGTTGTGAGTCCCTACACCTTC
j_call: TRBJ1-2
v_call: TRBV7-8
clone_size: -
d_call: -

cdr3_aa: CASSRQFNEQFF
cdr3_nt: TGTGCCAGCAGCCGACAGTTCAATGAGCAGTTCTTC
j_call: TRBJ2-1
v_call: TRBV5-6
clone_size: once
d_call: -

cdr3_aa: CASSLKGTSGVGGYF
cdr3_nt: TGTGCCAGCAGCTTGAAGGGGACTAGCGGGGTCGGCGGGTACTTC
j_call: TRBJ2-4
v_call: TRBV5-4
clone_size: -
d_call: TRBD2

cdr3_aa: CASSQDRTVHNEQFF
cdr3_nt: TGCGCCAGCAGCCAAGATAGGACGGTCCACAATGAGCAGTTCTTC
j_call: TRBJ2-1
v_call: TRBV4-3
clone_size: -
d_call: -

cdr3_aa: CASSNIEAFF
cdr3_nt: TGTGCCAGCAGCAATATAGAAGCTTTCTTT
j_call: TRBJ1-1
v_call: TRBV14
clone_size: -
d_call: -

cdr3_aa: CASSLDRGNTEAFF
cdr3_nt: TGTGCCAGCAGCTTAGACCGGGGGAACACTGAAGCTTTCTTT
j_call: TRBJ1-1
v_call: TRBV7-2
clone_size: -
d_call: -

cdr3_aa: CASSKAASGVGSYNEQFF
cdr3_nt: TGTGCCAGCAGCAAGGCGGCTAGCGGGGTAGGTTCCTACAATGAGCAGTTCTTC
j_call: TRBJ2-1
v_call: TRBV4-2
clone_size: -
d_call: TRBD2

cdr3_aa: CASSPPHRDSNEQFF
cdr3_nt: TGTGCCAGCAGCCCCCCACACAGGGATTCCAATGAGCAGTTCTTC
j_call: TRBJ2-1
v_call: TRBV7-8
clone_size: -
d_call: -

cdr3_aa: CASSFYSTDTQYF
cdr3_nt: TGTGCCAGCAGTTTCTACAGCACAGATACGCAGTATTTT
j_call: TRBJ2-3
v_call: TRBV27
clone_size: few
d_call: -

cdr3_aa: CAIKAGGTGTPGRNEQFF
cdr3_nt: TGTGCCATAAAAGCGGGGGGGACCGGGACGCCGGGGAGGAATGAGCAGTTCTTC
j_call: TRBJ2-1
v_call: TRBV10-3
clone_size: -
d_call: TRBD2

cdr3_aa: CASSVVAGELFF
cdr3_nt: TGTGCCAGCAGCGTAGTAGCCGGGGAGCTGTTTTTT
j_call: TRBJ2-2
v_call: TRBV9
clone_size: -
d_call: -

cdr3_aa: CATRGGRSTGTQYF
cdr3_nt: TGTGCCACCAGAGGAGGGAGGAGTACGGGGACCCAGTACTTC
j_call: TRBJ2-5
v_call: TRBV28
clone_size: -
d_call: -

cdr3_aa: CASSLIAGGNNEQFF
cdr3_nt: TGCGCCAGCAGCCTCATAGCGGGGGGGAACAATGAGCAGTTCTTC
j_call: TRBJ2-1
v_call: TRBV5-1
clone_size: medium-sized
d_call: TRBD2

cdr3_aa: CASSDRGGYTF
cdr3_nt: TGTGCCAGCAGTGACAGGGGGGGCTACACCTTC
j_call: TRBJ1-2
v_call: TRBV25-1
clone_size: -
d_call: TRBD1

cdr3_aa: CASSQFSLGRQNQPQHF
cdr3_nt: TGCGCCAGCAGCCAATTTAGTCTGGGGCGACAGAATCAGCCCCAGCATTTT
j_call: TRBJ1-5
v_call: TRBV4-1
clone_size: -
d_call: -

cdr3_aa: CASSLSPGDYEQYF
cdr3_nt: TGTGCCAGCAGCTTAAGCCCCGGGGACTACGAGCAGTACTTC
j_call: TRBJ2-7
v_call: TRBV7-3
clone_size: once
d_call: -

cdr3_aa: CASSGDRVQETQYF
cdr3_nt: TGTGCCAGTAGTGGGGACAGGGTCCAAGAGACCCAGTACTTC
j_call: TRBJ2-5
v_call: TRBV19
clone_size: -
d_call: TRBD1

cdr3_aa: CASSFGLEGPVF
cdr3_nt: TGTGCCAGCAGCTTTGGATTAGAGGGCCCCGTCTTC
j_call: TRBJ1-2
v_call: TRBV7-8
clone_size: -
d_call: -

cdr3_aa: CASSVTSGRVSEQFF
cdr3_nt: TGTGCCAGCAGTGTTACTAGCGGGAGGGTTTCTGAGCAGTTCTTC
j_call: TRBJ2-1
v_call: TRBV6-4
clone_size: -
d_call: TRBD2

cdr3_aa: CASSSPLPVASGREGQYF
cdr3_nt: TGTGCCAGCAGCTCCCCCCTCCCTGTCGCTAGCGGGAGGGAGGGGCAGTACTTC
j_call: TRBJ2-7
v_call: TRBV7-2
clone_size: -
d_call: TRBD2

cdr3_aa: CASSSRGGSNYGYTF
cdr3_nt: TGTGCCAGCAGCTCGCGCGGGGGCTCGAACTATGGCTACACCTTC
j_call: TRBJ1-2
v_call: TRBV5-5
clone_size: -
d_call: -

cdr3_aa: CASSLPAPSVATDTQYF
cdr3_nt: TGTGCCAGTAGTCTACCCGCTCCATCGGTGGCCACAGATACGCAGTATTTT
j_call: TRBJ2-3
v_call: TRBV19
clone_size: -
d_call: -

cdr3_aa: CASSMGRTGELFF
cdr3_nt: TGTGCCAGTAGTATGGGTAGAACCGGGGAGCTGTTTTTT
j_call: TRBJ2-2
v_call: TRBV19
clone_size: -
d_call: -

cdr3_aa: CASSPDSSWGEKLFF
cdr3_nt: TGTGCCAGCTCACCAGACAGCTCCTGGGGTGAAAAACTGTTTTTT
j_call: TRBJ1-4
v_call: TRBV18
clone_size: -
d_call: -

cdr3_aa: CASSEQGAIGELFF
cdr3_nt: TGTGCCAGCAGTGAACAGGGGGCCATCGGGGAGCTGTTTTTT
j_call: TRBJ2-2
v_call: TRBV6-1
clone_size: -
d_call: TRBD1

cdr3_aa: CASSYGLYNEQFF
cdr3_nt: TGTGCCAGCAGTTACGGACTCTACAATGAGCAGTTCTTC
j_call: TRBJ2-1
v_call: TRBV6-5
clone_size: -
d_call: -

cdr3_aa: CASSPSLGGSYEQYF
cdr3_nt: TGTGCCAGCAGTCCCTCTTTGGGGGGCTCCTACGAGCAGTACTTC
j_call: TRBJ2-7
v_call: TRBV27
clone_size: -
d_call: -

cdr3_aa: CASSSRRDSDSPLHF
cdr3_nt: TGTGCCAGTAGTTCGCGCCGGGACAGTGATTCACCCCTCCACTTT
j_call: TRBJ1-6
v_call: TRBV19
clone_size: -
d_call: TRBD1

cdr3_aa: CASSPLQETQYF
cdr3_nt: TGTGCCAGCTCACCCCTTCAGGAGACCCAGTACTTC
j_call: TRBJ2-5
v_call: TRBV18
clone_size: -
d_call: -

cdr3_aa: CASSQDSTGSYNEQFF
cdr3_nt: TGTGCCAGCAGCCAAGATTCGACAGGCTCCTACAATGAGCAGTTCTTC
j_call: TRBJ2-1
v_call: TRBV4-2
clone_size: -
d_call: -

cdr3_aa: CASSSQAGGFYNEQFF
cdr3_nt: TGTGCCAGCAGCTCGCAAGCCGGGGGCTTCTACAATGAGCAGTTCTTC
j_call: TRBJ2-1
v_call: TRBV7-9
clone_size: once
d_call: -